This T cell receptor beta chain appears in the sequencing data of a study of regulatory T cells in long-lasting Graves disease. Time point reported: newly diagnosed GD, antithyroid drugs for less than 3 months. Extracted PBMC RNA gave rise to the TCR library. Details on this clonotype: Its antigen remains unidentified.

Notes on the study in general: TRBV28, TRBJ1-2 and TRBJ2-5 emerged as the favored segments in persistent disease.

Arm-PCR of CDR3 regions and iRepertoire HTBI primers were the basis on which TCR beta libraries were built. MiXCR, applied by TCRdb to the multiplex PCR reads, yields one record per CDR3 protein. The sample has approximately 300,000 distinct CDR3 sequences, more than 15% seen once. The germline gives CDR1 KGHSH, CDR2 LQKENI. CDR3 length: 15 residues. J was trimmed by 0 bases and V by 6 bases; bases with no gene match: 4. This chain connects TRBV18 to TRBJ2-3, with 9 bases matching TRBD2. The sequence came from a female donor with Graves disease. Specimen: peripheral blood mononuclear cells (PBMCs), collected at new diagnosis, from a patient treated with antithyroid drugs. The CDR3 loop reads CASSGLALSTDTQYF. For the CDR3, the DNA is TGTGCCAGCTCGGGACTAGCTTTGAGCACAGATACGCAGTATTTT.